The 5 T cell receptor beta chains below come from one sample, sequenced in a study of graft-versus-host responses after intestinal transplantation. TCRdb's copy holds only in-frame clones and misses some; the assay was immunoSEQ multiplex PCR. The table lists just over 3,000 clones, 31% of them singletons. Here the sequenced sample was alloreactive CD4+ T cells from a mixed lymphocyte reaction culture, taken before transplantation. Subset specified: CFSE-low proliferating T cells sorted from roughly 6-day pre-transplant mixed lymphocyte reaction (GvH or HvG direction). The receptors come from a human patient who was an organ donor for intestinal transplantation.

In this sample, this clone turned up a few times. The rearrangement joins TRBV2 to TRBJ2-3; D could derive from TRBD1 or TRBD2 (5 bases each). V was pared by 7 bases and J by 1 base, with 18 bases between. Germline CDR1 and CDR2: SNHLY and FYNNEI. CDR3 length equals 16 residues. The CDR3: CASTYPPRGRTDTQYF. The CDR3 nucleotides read TGTGCCAGCACGTACCCCCCGAGGGGCCGCACAGATACGCAGTATTTT.

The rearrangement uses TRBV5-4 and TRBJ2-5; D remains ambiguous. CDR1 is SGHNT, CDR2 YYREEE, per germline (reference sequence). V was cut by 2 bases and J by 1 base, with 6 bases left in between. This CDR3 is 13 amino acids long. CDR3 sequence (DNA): TGTGCCAGCAGCTTAGTGGCCCAAGAGACCCAGTACTTC. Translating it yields CASSLVAQETQYF.

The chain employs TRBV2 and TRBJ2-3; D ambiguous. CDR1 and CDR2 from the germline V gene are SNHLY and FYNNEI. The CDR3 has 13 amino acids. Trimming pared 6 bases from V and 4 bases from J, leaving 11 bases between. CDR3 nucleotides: TGTGCCAGCAGAAAGGGTACCTCAGATACGCAGTATTTT. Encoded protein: CASRKGTSDTQYF.

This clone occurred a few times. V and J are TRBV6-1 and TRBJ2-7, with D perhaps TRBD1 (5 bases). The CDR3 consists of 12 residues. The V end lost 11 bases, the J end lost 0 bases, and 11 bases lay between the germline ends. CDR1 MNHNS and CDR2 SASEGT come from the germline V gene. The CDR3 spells CALRQFSYEQYF. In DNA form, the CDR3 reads TGTGCCCTCCGACAGTTCTCCTACGAGCAGTACTTC.

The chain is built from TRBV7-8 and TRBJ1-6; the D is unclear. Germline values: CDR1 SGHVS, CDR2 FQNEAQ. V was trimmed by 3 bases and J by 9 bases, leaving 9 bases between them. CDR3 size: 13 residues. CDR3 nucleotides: TGTGCCAGCAGCTTCAAGGAAAGTTCACCCCTCCACTTT. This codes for CASSFKESSPLHF. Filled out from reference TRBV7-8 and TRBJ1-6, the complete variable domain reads GAGVSQSPRYKVAKRGQDVALRCDPISGHVSLFWYQQALGQGPEFLTYFQNEAQLDKSGLPSDRFFAERPEGSVSTLKIQRTQQEDSAVYLCASSFKESSPLHFGNGTRLTVT.